What follows is one TCR beta chain and its context. Its matching antigen is unknown. Repertoires were generated with immunoSEQ multiplex PCR, while TCRdb's copy carries only in-frame clones and drops some. The repertoire consists of tens of thousands of clones, with about four fifths occurring once and the leading ten covering roughly 5.3%. Time point denoted: week 35, safety follow-up. With topical imiquimod, each dose of the vaccine consisted of 300 ug of mutant IDH1 20-mer peptide. This sample was taken from a study of a mutant IDH1 vaccine in newly diagnosed glioma. Sequencing used PBMCs, obtained from a glioma patient whose treatment included an IDH1 peptide vaccine. The clonotype was recovered from a man aged 35-49 years with glioma.

The CDR3 bases are TGTGCCAGCAGCACCGACAGCGGGGGCACTGAAGCTTTCTTT. It specifies CASSTDSGGTEAFF. V is TRBV5-4 and J is TRBJ1-1, with a weak D call TRBD1 (5 bases). The CDR3 runs to 14 residues. Trimming left V 4 bases short and J 4 bases short, with 14 bases between. Per the germline V gene, CDR1 is SGHNT and CDR2 is YYREEE (reference sequence).